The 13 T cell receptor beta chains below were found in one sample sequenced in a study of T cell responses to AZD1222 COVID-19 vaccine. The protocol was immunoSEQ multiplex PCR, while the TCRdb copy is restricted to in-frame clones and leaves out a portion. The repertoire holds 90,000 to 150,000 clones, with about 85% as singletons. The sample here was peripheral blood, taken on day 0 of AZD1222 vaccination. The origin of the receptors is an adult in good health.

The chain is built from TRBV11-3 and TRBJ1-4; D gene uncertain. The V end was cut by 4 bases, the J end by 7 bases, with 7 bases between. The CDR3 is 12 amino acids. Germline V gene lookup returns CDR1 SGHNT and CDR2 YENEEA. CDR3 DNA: TGTGCCAGCAGCTCCTTACCTGAAAAACTGTTTTTT. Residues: CASSSLPEKLFF.

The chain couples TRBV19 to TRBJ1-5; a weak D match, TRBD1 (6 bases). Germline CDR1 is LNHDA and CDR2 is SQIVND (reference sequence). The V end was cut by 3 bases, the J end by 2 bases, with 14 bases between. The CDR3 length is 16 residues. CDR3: CASSIFPDSRNQPQHF. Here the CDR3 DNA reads TGTGCCAGTAGTATCTTCCCGGACAGTCGCAATCAGCCCCAGCATTTT.

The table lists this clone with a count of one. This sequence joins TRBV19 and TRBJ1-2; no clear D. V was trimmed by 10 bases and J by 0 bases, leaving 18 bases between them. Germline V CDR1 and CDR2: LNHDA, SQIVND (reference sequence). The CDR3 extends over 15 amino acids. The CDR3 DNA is TGTGCCACCTCGTATTCTGCGCCGCCTAACTATGGCTACACCTTC. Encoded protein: CATSYSAPPNYGYTF.

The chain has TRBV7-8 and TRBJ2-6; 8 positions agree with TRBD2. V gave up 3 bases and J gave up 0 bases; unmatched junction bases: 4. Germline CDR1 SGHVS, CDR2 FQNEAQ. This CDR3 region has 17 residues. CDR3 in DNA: TGTGCCAGCAGCTTGCGCGGGGGGAGCTCTGGGGCCAACGTCCTGACTTTC. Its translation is CASSLRGGSSGANVLTF.

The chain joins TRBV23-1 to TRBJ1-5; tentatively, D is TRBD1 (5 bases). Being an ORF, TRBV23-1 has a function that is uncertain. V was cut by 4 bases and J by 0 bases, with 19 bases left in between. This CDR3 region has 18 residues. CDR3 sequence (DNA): TGCGCCAGCAGTCCAGGGACTAGACCGCCATATAGCAATCAGCCCCAGCATTTT. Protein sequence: CASSPGTRPPYSNQPQHF.

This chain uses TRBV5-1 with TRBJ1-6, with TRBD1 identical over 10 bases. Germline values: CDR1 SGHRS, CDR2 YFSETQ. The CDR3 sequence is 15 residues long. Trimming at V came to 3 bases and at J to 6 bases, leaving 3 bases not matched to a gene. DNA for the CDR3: TGCGCCAGCAGCTCCGGGACAGGGGTTAATTCACCCCTCCACTTT. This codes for CASSSGTGVNSPLHF.

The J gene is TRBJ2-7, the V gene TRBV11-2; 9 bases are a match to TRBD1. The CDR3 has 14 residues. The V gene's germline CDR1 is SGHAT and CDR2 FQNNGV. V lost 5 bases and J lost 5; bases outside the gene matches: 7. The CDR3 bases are TGTGCCAGCAGCCCCGGACAGGGGAGACACGAGCAGTACTTC. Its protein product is CASSPGQGRHEQYF.

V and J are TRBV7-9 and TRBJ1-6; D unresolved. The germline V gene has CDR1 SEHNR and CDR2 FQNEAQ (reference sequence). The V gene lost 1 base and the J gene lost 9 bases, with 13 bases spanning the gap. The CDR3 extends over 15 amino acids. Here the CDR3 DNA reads TGTGCCAGCAGCTTAGGTCGTCCCATAGGTTCACCCCTCCACTTT. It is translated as CASSLGRPIGSPLHF. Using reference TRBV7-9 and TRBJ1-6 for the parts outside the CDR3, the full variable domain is DTGVSQNPRHKITKRGQNVTFRCDPISEHNRLYWYRQTLGQGPEFLTYFQNEAQLEKSRLLSDRFSAERPKGSFSTLEIQRTEQGDSAMYLCASSLGRPIGSPLHFGNGTRLTVT.

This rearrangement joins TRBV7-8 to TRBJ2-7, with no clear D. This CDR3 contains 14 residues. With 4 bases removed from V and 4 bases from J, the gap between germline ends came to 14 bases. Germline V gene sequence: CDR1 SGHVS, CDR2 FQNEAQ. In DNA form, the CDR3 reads TGTGCCAGCAGCTCCGCGCAATCCGCTTACGAGCAGTACTTC. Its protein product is CASSSAQSAYEQYF.

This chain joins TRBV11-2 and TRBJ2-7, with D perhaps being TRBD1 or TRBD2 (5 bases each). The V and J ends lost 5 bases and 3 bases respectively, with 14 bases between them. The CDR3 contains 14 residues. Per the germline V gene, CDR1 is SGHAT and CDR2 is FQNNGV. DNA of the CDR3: TGTGCCAGCAGCGGGGACCCCGGAAACTACGAGCAGTACTTC. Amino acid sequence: CASSGDPGNYEQYF.

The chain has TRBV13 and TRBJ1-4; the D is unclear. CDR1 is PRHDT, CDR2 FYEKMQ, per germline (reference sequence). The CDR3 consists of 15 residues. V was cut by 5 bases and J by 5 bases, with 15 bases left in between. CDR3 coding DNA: TGTGCCAGCAGCCACTCCGGGATCTCAAATGAAAAACTGTTTTTT. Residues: CASSHSGISNEKLFF.

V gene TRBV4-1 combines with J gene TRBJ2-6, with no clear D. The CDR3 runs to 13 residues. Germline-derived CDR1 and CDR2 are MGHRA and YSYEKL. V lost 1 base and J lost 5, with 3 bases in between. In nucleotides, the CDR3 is TGCGCCAGCAGCCAAGGCTGGGCCAACGTCCTGACTTTC. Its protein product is CASSQGWANVLTF.

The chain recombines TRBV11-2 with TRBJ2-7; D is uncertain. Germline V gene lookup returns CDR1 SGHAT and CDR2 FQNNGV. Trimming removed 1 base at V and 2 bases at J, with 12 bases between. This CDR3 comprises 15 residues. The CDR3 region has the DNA TGTGCCAGCAGCTTAGTCGGCCGACAAACCTACGAGCAGTACTTC. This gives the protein CASSLVGRQTYEQYF.